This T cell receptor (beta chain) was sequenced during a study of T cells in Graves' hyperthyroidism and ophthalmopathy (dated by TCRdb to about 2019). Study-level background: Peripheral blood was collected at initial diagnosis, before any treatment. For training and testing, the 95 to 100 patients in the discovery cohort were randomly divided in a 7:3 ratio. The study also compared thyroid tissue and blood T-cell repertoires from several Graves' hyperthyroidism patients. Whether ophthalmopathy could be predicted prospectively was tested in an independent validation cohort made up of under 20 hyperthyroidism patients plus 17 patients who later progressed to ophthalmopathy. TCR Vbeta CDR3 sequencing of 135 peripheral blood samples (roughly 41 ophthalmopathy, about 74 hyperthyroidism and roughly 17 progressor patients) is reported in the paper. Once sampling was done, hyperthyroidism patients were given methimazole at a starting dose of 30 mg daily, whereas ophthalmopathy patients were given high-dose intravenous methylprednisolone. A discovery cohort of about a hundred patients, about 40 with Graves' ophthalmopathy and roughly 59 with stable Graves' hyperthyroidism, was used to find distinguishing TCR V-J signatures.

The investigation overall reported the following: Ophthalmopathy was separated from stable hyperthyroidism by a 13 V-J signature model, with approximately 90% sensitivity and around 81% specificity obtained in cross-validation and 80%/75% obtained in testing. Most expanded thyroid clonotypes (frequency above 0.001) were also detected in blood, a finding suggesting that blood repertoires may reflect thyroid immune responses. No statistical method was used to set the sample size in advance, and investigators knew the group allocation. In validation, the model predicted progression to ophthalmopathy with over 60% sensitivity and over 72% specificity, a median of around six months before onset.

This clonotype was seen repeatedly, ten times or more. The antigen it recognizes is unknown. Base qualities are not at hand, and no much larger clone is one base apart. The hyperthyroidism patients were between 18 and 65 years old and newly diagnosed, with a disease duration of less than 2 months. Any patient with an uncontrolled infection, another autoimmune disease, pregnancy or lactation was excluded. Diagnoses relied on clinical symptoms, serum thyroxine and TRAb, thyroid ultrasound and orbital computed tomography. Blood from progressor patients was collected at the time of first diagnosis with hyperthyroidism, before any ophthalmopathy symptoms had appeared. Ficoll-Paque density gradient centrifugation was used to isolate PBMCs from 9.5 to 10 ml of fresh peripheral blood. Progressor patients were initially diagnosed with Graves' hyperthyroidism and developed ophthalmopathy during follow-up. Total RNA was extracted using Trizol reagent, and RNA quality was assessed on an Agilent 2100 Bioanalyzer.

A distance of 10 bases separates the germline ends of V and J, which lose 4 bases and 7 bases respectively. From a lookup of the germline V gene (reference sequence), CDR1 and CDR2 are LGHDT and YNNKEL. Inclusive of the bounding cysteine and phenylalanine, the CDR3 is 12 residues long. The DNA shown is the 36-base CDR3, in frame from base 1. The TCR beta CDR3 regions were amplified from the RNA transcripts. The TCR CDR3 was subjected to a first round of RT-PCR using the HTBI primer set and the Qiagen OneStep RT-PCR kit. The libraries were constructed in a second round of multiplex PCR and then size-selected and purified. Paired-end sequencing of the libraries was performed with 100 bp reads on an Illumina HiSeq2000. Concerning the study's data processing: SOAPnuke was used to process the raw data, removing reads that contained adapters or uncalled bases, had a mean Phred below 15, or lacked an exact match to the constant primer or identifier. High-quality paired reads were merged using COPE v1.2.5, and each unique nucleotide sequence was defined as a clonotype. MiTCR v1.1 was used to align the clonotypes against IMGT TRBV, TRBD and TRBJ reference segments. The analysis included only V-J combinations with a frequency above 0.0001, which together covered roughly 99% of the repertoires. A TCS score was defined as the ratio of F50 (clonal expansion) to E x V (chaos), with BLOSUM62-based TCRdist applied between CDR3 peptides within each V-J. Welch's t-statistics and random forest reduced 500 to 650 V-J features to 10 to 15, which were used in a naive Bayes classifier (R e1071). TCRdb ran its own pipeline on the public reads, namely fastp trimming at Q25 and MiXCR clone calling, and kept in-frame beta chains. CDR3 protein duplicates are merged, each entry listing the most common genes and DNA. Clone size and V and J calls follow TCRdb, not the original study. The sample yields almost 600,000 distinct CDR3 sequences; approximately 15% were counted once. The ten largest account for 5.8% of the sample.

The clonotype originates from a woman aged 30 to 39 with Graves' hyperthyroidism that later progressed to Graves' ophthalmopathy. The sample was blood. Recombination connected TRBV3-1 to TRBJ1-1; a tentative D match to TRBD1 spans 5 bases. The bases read TGTGCCAGCAGCCGGGGGACTGGTGAAGCTTTCTTT. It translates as CASSRGTGEAFF.